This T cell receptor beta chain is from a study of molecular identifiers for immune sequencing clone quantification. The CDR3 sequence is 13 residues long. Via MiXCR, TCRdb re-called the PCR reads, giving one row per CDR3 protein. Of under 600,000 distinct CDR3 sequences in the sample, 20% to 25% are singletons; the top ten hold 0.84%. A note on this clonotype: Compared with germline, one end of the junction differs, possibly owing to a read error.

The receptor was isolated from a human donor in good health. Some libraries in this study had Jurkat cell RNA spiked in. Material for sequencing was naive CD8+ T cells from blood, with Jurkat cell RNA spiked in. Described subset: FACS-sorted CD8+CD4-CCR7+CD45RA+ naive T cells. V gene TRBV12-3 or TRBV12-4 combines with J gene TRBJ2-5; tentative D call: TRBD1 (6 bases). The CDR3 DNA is TGTGCAAGCAGCTCCAGGGGCCAAGACACCCAGTACTTT. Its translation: CASSSRGQDTQYF.